This T cell receptor beta chain was sequenced for a study of blood T cell repertoires in COVID-19 (dated by TCRdb to the early 2020s). For context, the study as a whole: Collaborator samples came from the United States, Italy and Spain and covered acute and convalescent phases of COVID-19. The sample metadata nearly always contained a de-identified subject ID, COVID-19 status, age in years and sex. The material from the prospective study consisted of cDNA or gDNA derived from T cells, B-cell-depleted T cells, or PBMCs. The repertoires were made available in a free public database intended to serve as a resource for research on the immune response to SARS-CoV-2. Where HLA class I and class II types were available, the types were taken from metadata supplied by the sample provider, not from assay-based typing. Samples came from the ongoing ImmuneRACE study (first 160 participants) plus 1,254 subjects from 6 global collaborators. The dataset comprised deeply sampled blood TCRbeta repertoires from subjects exposed to, actively infected with, or recovered from COVID-19.

In the prospective study, participants were about 18 to 89 years old, resided in approximately 25 geographic areas of the United States, and were enrolled through a virtual design. To assign participants to cohorts, the prospective study relied on clinical history that participants themselves reported in a screening survey and a study questionnaire. Each participant in the prospective study had whole blood, serum and a nasopharyngeal or oropharyngeal swab collected by mobile phlebotomists. Over an approximately two-month period, participants in the prospective study had the option of providing additional blood draws and questionnaires. Before DNA extraction, prospective study blood samples were shipped either frozen or at room temperature. CDR1 and CDR2, per the germline V gene (reference sequence), are SEHNR and FQNEAQ. Reading from cysteine to phenylalanine, the CDR3 counts 17 amino acids. Only the CDR3 region is kept as DNA, spanning 51 bases read in frame from base 1. The V end gives up 5 bases and the J end 1 base, leaving 11 bases in the junction not matched to a gene.

TCRbeta CDR3 regions were amplified from genomic DNA using the immunoSEQ Assay, a bias-controlled multiplex PCR. Under the source paper's analysis protocol: Nucleated cell counts per sample were estimated from amplification of reference gene primers within the assay. Sequence reads were collapsed and filtered to measure the absolute abundance of every unique TCRbeta CDR3 rearrangement. For each sample, productive Simpson clonality was calculated as the square root of Simpson's diversity index across productive rearrangements. TCRdb carries this immuneACCESS record with in-frame sequences only. Its versions omit some clonotypes, under half of them owing to an unresolved V gene in the studies checked, with the rest unexplained. V and J calls and clone size are as listed in that table; D and trimming were resolved from the DNA. This sample has about 170,000 clones in its table, and about 90% of those were observed once. The top ten clonotypes cover roughly 1.2% of the sample.

Note on this clone: Its target antigen remains unknown. Base qualities are not provided; no much larger clone lies one nucleotide away.

Broad study findings and their caveats: The amount of clinical and demographic metadata varied by source and participant and was provided uncurated.

Sequencing used PBMCs or T cells enriched from blood (not recorded which). The chain is assembled from TRBV7-9 and TRBJ2-3, and TRBD2 aligns with 8 junction nucleotides. The sequence was obtained from a human donor with acute COVID-19. The donor label of this sample is uncertain. The CDR3 amino acid sequence is: CASSQGSSGHRTDTQYF. The DNA sequence follows: TGTGCCAGCAGCCAAGGGTCTAGCGGGCATCGCACAGATACGCAGTATTTT.